Following are 30 T cell receptor beta chains from one sample sequenced in a study of OX40 agonist ivuxolimab in advanced cancers. Sequencing used immunoSEQ multiplex PCR; TCRdb keeps in-frame clones, though not all of them. Among approximately 80,000 clones listed, 89% were seen once. The material sequenced was CD4+ or CD8+ T cells sorted from blood, taken in a trial of the OX40 agonist ivuxolimab. The receptors were gathered from an adult with an advanced solid tumor such as melanoma, head and neck, liver or kidney cancer.

The table lists this clone with a count of one. A junction end diverges from the germline sequence, so it may reflect a read error. The V and J genes are TRBV7-9 and TRBJ1-2; D unclear. The CDR3 has 13 amino acids. CDR1 is SEHNR and CDR2 is FQNEAQ in the germline V gene (reference sequence). The CDR3 DNA reads TGTGCCAGCAGCCCCACAGCTAAATATGGCTACACCTTC. Translation gives CASSPTAKYGYTF. Full variable domain (remainder filled in from reference TRBV7-9 and TRBJ1-2): DTGVSQNPRHKITKRGQNVTFRCDPISEHNRLYWYRQTLGQGPEFLTYFQNEAQLEKSRLLSDRFSAERPKGSFSTLEIQRTEQGDSAMYLCASSPTAKYGYTFGSGTRLTVV.

This clone was observed a few times. This chain uses TRBV19 with TRBJ1-5; 7 nucleotides agree with TRBD1. Germline assignment: CDR1 LNHDA and CDR2 SQIVND (reference sequence). The CDR3 extends over 13 amino acids. V gave up 3 bases and J gave up 9 bases; unmatched junction bases: 5. CDR3 region: CASSMTGFAPQHF. The CDR3 DNA reads as TGTGCCAGTAGTATGACAGGGTTTGCGCCCCAGCATTTT.

This clone was detected only once. The chain employs TRBV5-5 and TRBJ1-2; TRBD1 might be the D (6 bases). The CDR3 contains 15 residues. The germline V and J ends were trimmed by 4 bases and 5 bases, with 18 bases remaining between them. The germline V gene encodes CDR1 SGHKS and CDR2 YYEKEE (reference sequence). The CDR3 spells CASSLRQDRLYGYTF. CDR3 DNA: TGTGCCAGCAGCCTAAGACAGGACCGGCTATATGGCTACACCTTC. The complete variable domain, with remaining parts taken from reference TRBV5-5 and TRBJ1-2, reads DAGVTQSPTHLIKTRGQQVTLRCSPISGHKSVSWYQQVLGQGPQFIFQYYEKEERGRGNFPDRFSARQFPNYSSELNVNALLLGDSALYLCASSLRQDRLYGYTFGSGTRLTVV.

J is TRBJ1-2 and V is TRBV21-1. TRBV21-1 is a pseudogene segment. This CDR3 contains 15 residues. CDR3 nucleotide sequence: TGTGCCAGCAGCAAATTGGCGGGGGCCCACTATGGCTACACCTTC. This codes for CASSKLAGAHYGYTF.

The CDR3 DNA is TGCGCCAGCAGCTTGGCAGGGGGCGGTTCGGAGACCCAGTACTTC. It yields the protein CASSLAGGGSETQYF. V usage is TRBV5-1 and J usage is TRBJ2-5; TRBD1 aligns across 8 bases. Germline V gene lookup returns CDR1 SGHRS and CDR2 YFSETQ. V was pared by 0 bases and J by 5 bases, with 6 bases of the junction left unmatched. The CDR3 contains 15 residues.

The CDR3 protein is CASSSGESRDYEQYV. Written as DNA, the CDR3 is TGCGCCAGCAGCTCCGGCGAGTCCAGGGACTACGAGCAGTACGTC. The V and J genes are TRBV5-1 and TRBJ2-7; tentative D call: TRBD1 (5 bases). This CDR3 is 15 amino acids long. Germline CDR1 SGHRS, CDR2 YFSETQ. Trimming shortened V by 3 bases and J by 3 bases, and 16 bases separated the two germline ends.

In DNA form, the CDR3 reads TGCGCCAGCAGCTTAGGCGGGAGGACTAGCGGAATGTACAATGAGCAGTTCTTC. Protein: CASSLGGRTSGMYNEQFF. The gene calls are TRBV5-1 and TRBJ2-1; TRBD2 aligns across 10 bases. CDR1 is SGHRS, CDR2 YFSETQ, per germline. The CDR3 is made up of 18 amino acids. Trimming cost V 2 bases and J 4 bases; bases outside gene matches: 12.

The rearrangement links TRBV5-1 to TRBJ1-2; D unresolved. The CDR3 extends over 15 amino acids. Germline V gene sequence: CDR1 SGHRS, CDR2 YFSETQ. V lost 2 bases and J 6 bases, leaving 17 bases between the germline ends. The CDR3 coding sequence is TGCGCCAGCAGCTTCGCCAGGATCGGAGAGCATGGCTACACCTTC. Translation: CASSFARIGEHGYTF.

The CDR3 loop reads CASTRGPEKLFF. In DNA, the CDR3 is TGTGCCAGCACGAGGGGCCCCGAAAAACTGTTTTTT. The gene calls are TRBV2 and TRBJ1-4; maybe TRBD1 (5 bases). Trimming shortened V by 7 bases and J by 8 bases, and 11 bases separated the two germline ends. Germline CDR1 SNHLY, CDR2 FYNNEI. This CDR3 spans 12 amino acids.

The chain has TRBV18 and TRBJ2-7, with 11 bases that match TRBD2. The CDR3 length is 14 residues. The germline V gene encodes CDR1 KGHSH and CDR2 LQKENI. The junction had 13 bases not matched to a gene; V was cut back by 6 bases and J by 12 bases. CDR3 region: CASSGTSGSIRGYF. Written as DNA, the CDR3 is TGTGCCAGCTCCGGGACTAGCGGTTCAATAAGGGGGTACTTC.

The genes are TRBV28 and TRBJ1-2, with TRBD1 matching 9 bases. Germline loops: CDR1 MDHEN, CDR2 SYDVKM. V gave up 8 bases and J gave up 5 bases; unmatched junction bases: 9. The CDR3 is 14 residues long. For the CDR3, the DNA is TGTGCCAGCCGCACAGGGGGCGAAGATTATGGCTACACCTTC. As protein: CASRTGGEDYGYTF.

The CDR3 loop is CASSLWDRDEQYF. The CDR3 DNA follows: TGTGCCAGCAGTTTATGGGACAGGGACGAGCAGTACTTC. The J gene is TRBJ2-7, the V gene TRBV28; TRBD1 matches 8 bases. Trimming at V came to 0 bases and at J to 5 bases, leaving 0 bases not matched to a gene. The CDR3 totals 13 residues. CDR1 and CDR2 (germline): MDHEN, SYDVKM.

This clone was detected a few times. The gene calls are TRBV5-6 and TRBJ2-5; TRBD2 might be the D (5 bases). Trimming removed 1 base at V and 5 bases at J, with 6 bases between. The CDR3 totals 12 residues. Germline CDR1 reads SGHDT; CDR2 reads YYEEEE. The CDR3 loop reads CASSLTGETQYF. CDR3 bases: TGTGCCAGCAGCTTGACGGGGGAGACCCAGTACTTC. Full variable domain (missing parts from reference TRBV5-6 and TRBJ2-5): DAGVTQSPTHLIKTRGQQVTLRCSPKSGHDTVSWYQQALGQGPQFIFQYYEEEERQRGNFPDRFSGHQFPNYSSELNVNALLLGDSALYLCASSLTGETQYFGPGTRLLVL.

This rearrangement joins TRBV19 to TRBJ2-3, with D uncertain. The CDR3 runs 14 residues. Germline V gene data show CDR1 as LNHDA and CDR2 as SQIVND (reference sequence). Trimming left V 1 base short and J 3 bases short, with 8 bases between. The CDR3 DNA reads as TGTGCCAGTAGTATAGTACGGACGACAGATACGCAGTATTTT. Protein product: CASSIVRTTDTQYF.

The chain employs TRBV4-1 and TRBJ2-3; a weak D match, TRBD1 (6 bases). V lost 6 bases, J lost 0 bases, and 19 bases lay in between. Germline V gene sequence: CDR1 MGHRA, CDR2 YSYEKL. The CDR3 extends over 17 amino acids. The CDR3 spells CASSTLAYRASTDTQYF. CDR3 DNA: TGCGCCAGCAGTACCTTAGCTTACAGGGCTAGCACAGATACGCAGTATTTT.

This clone was counted a single time. V and J are TRBV5-1 and TRBJ2-1; D gene uncertain. Trimming shortened V by 0 bases and J by 4 bases, and 8 bases separated the two germline ends. The germline V gene has CDR1 SGHRS and CDR2 YFSETQ. CDR3 length: 14 residues. The CDR3 loop reads CASSLVGIYNEQFF. CDR3 DNA sequence: TGCGCCAGCAGCTTGGTGGGGATTTACAATGAGCAGTTCTTC.

The V call is TRBV5-6, the J call TRBJ1-4, with D possibly TRBD1 on 5 matching bases. The length of the CDR3 is 12 residues. V was trimmed by 0 bases and J by 11 bases, leaving 8 bases between them. CDR1 and CDR2 from the germline V gene are SGHDT and YYEEEE. For the CDR3, the DNA is TGTGCCAGCAGCTTGGAGGGGCGGAAACTGTTTTTT. Its protein product is CASSLEGRKLFF.

This clone has a single count. The V call is TRBV2, the J call TRBJ2-3; TRBD2 agrees at 15 bases. V lost 4 bases to trimming and J lost 1 base; unmatched junction nucleotides: 3. The CDR3 extends over 17 amino acids. Germline values: CDR1 SNHLY, CDR2 FYNNEI. CDR3 in amino acids: CASSGTSGGAGTDTQYF. In DNA form, the CDR3 reads TGTGCCAGCAGTGGGACTAGCGGGGGGGCGGGCACAGATACGCAGTATTTT.

This sequence joins TRBV4-1 and TRBJ1-5; possible D gene TRBD1, 6 bases. From germline, CDR1 is MGHRA and CDR2 YSYEKL. CDR3 length: 15 amino acids. V lost 4 bases, J lost 2 bases, and 12 bases lay in between. CDR3 sequence (DNA): TGCGCCAGCAGCCGGGAATCAGGGGGCAATCAGCCCCAGCATTTT. Translated: CASSRESGGNQPQHF.

The gene calls are TRBV11-2 and TRBJ2-7; unclear D gene. V lost 7 bases, J lost 3 bases, and 13 bases lay in between. The CDR3 is made up of 13 amino acids. Germline V lookup: CDR1 SGHAT, CDR2 FQNNGV. DNA for the CDR3: TGTGCCAGCACCGCTCCCATACACTACGAGCAGTACTTC. Translating gives CASTAPIHYEQYF. Full variable domain (outside the CDR3, taken from reference TRBV11-2 and TRBJ2-7): EAGVAQSPRYKIIEKRQSVAFWCNPISGHATLYWYQQILGQGPKLLIQFQNNGVVDDSQLPKDRFSAERLKGVDSTLKIQPAKLEDSAVYLCASTAPIHYEQYFGPGTRLTVT.

This clone was found once. The V call is TRBV5-1, the J call TRBJ2-7, with D tentatively TRBD1 (6 bases). This CDR3 comprises 16 residues. The ends were cut back, 0 bases at V and 5 bases at J, with 18 bases in the middle. From germline, CDR1 is SGHRS and CDR2 YFSETQ. The CDR3 nucleotides read TGCGCCAGCAGCTTGGGTGTTGGTCCAGGGGCGAACGAGCAGTACTTC. This translates into CASSLGVGPGANEQYF. Together with reference TRBV5-1 and TRBJ2-7, the CDR3 gives the full variable domain: KAGVTQTPRYLIKTRGQQVTLSCSPISGHRSVSWYQQTPGQGLQFLFEYFSETQRNKGNFPGRFSGRQFSNSRSEMNVSTLELGDSALYLCASSLGVGPGANEQYFGPGTRLTVT.

The chain uses TRBV7-9 and TRBJ1-1, with D perhaps TRBD1 (5 bases). There are 16 residues in the CDR3. Germline V gene data show CDR1 as SEHNR and CDR2 as FQNEAQ (reference sequence). The V end was cut by 7 bases, the J end by 0 bases, with 18 bases between. The CDR3 sequence is CASTPGGSRLNTEAFF. The CDR3 DNA sequence: TGTGCCAGCACCCCCGGGGGGAGCCGATTGAACACTGAAGCTTTCTTT.

This sequence joins TRBV6-1 and TRBJ1-1; a weak D match, TRBD1 (5 bases). V shed 6 bases and J shed 4 bases, with 12 bases lying between them. Germline V lookup: CDR1 MNHNS, CDR2 SASEGT. The CDR3 is made up of 13 amino acids. CDR3 sequence (DNA): TGTGCCAGCAGGGACCGGGGCGCCACTGAAGCTTTCTTT. Protein: CASRDRGATEAFF.

CDR3 sequence: CASSPLLQGASLSGANVLTF. The CDR3 DNA reads TGTGCCAGCTCACCACTGCTTCAGGGGGCATCCCTCTCTGGGGCCAACGTCCTGACTTTC. The chain uses TRBV18 and TRBJ2-6; 8 positions agree with TRBD1. V was pared by 1 base and J by 0 bases, with 11 bases of the junction left unmatched. The CDR3 loop spans 20 amino acids. Germline CDR1 reads KGHSH; CDR2 reads LQKENI.

This clone was found once. J is TRBJ2-7 and V is TRBV5-4; D is undetermined. CDR3 length: 13 residues. Trimming shortened V by 0 bases and J by 1 base, and 5 bases separated the two germline ends. Germline V gene sequence: CDR1 SGHNT, CDR2 YYREEE (reference sequence). This chain's CDR3 is CASSLGSSYEQYF. The CDR3, as DNA: TGTGCCAGCAGCTTGGGAAGTTCCTACGAGCAGTACTTC.

The chain couples TRBV2 to TRBJ1-1, with TRBD1 identical over 7 bases. With 6 bases clipped from V and 7 bases from J, the junction kept 5 bases outside the gene matches. The CDR3 loop spans 12 amino acids. Germline loops: CDR1 SNHLY, CDR2 FYNNEI. The CDR3 DNA reads as TGTGCCAGCAGGGGGGACAGCCGTGAAGCTTTCTTT. Translation gives CASRGDSREAFF.

This rearrangement joins TRBV7-3 to TRBJ2-1; no definite D call. Trimming pared 1 base from V and 1 base from J, leaving 5 bases between. Germline loops: CDR1 SGHTA, CDR2 FQGTGA. This CDR3 is built from 14 residues. The CDR3 loop is CASSLSGSYNEQFF. The CDR3 nucleotides are TGTGCCAGCAGCTTAAGTGGATCCTACAATGAGCAGTTCTTC.

The gene calls are TRBV7-2 and TRBJ1-1; 7 bases agree with TRBD1. CDR1 and CDR2 from the germline V gene are SGHTA and FQGNSA. V lost 5 bases, J lost 5 bases, and 8 bases stayed unmatched. There are 14 residues in the CDR3. As DNA, the CDR3 is TGTGCCAGCAGCCCTAGGACAGGTCTGACTGAAGCTTTCTTT. Translation: CASSPRTGLTEAFF.

The chain combines TRBV11-3 with TRBJ2-1; 8 positions agree with TRBD1. Germline trimming cut 3 bases from V and 8 bases from J; bases unmatched to any gene: 9. From germline, CDR1 is SGHNT and CDR2 YENEEA. This CDR3 has 15 residues. The CDR3 is CASSFGQGAWDEQFF. The CDR3 DNA sequence: TGTGCCAGCAGCTTTGGTCAGGGGGCGTGGGATGAGCAGTTCTTC.

This clone was seen only a few times. The chain is built from TRBV18 and TRBJ1-5; D unclear. With 2 bases removed from V and 5 bases from J, the gap between germline ends came to 10 bases. The CDR3 is made up of 14 amino acids. The V gene's germline CDR1 is KGHSH and CDR2 LQKENI. DNA for the CDR3: TGTGCCAGCTCACCAAGGAGGGAATATCAGCCCCAGCATTTT. Translation gives CASSPRREYQPQHF.